The entry that follows covers one T cell receptor (beta chain) sequence. Its target is unknown. V dropped 3 bases and J dropped 4 bases, with 16 bases sitting between them. The CDR3 extends over 16 amino acids. Germline loops: CDR1 SGHRS, CDR2 YFSETQ. The source of the sample is a study of OX40 agonist ivuxolimab in advanced cancers. Here immunoSEQ multiplex PCR was the method, and the copy in TCRdb shows in-frame clones only, minus some. The sample has some 74,000 clones; about 92% are singletons. General study findings and limits: There were, on average, more expanded clones in CD8+ T cells than in CD4+.

This TCR was recovered from an adult with an advanced solid tumor such as melanoma, head and neck, liver or kidney cancer. This rearrangement joins TRBV5-1 to TRBJ1-4, with a weak D call TRBD1 (6 bases). The material sequenced was CD4+ or CD8+ T cells sorted from blood, taken in a trial of the OX40 agonist ivuxolimab. In nucleotides, the CDR3 is TGCGCCAGCAGCTGGGGGCCCTTTGGCAATAATGAAAAACTGTTTTTT. Its protein is CASSWGPFGNNEKLFF. Combining the CDR3 with reference TRBV5-1 and TRBJ1-4 gives the whole variable domain KAGVTQTPRYLIKTRGQQVTLSCSPISGHRSVSWYQQTPGQGLQFLFEYFSETQRNKGNFPGRFSGRQFSNSRSEMNVSTLELGDSALYLCASSWGPFGNNEKLFFGSGTQLSVL.